This passage covers 29 T cell receptor beta chains from one sample sequenced in a study of T cell changes during pregnancy in multiple sclerosis. Libraries were prepared by immunoSEQ multiplex PCR; TCRdb keeps only in-frame clonotypes and omits some of them. The table lists some 99,000 clones, 80% to 95% of them singletons. The sample consisted of peripheral blood, taken after pregnancy. These receptors were collected from a female donor with multiple sclerosis, enrolled in a pregnancy study.

The DNA for the CDR3 is TGTGCCAGCAGCTTGGCTGGGCGAAGGGAGCAGTACTTC. Protein: CASSLAGRREQYF. J is TRBJ2-7 and V is TRBV5-6; no firm D call. CDR3 length: 13 amino acids. CDR1 is SGHDT, CDR2 YYEEEE, per germline. V shed 0 bases and J shed 7 bases, with 11 bases lying between them.

This chain uses TRBV7-6 with TRBJ1-5; D unclear. Trimming stripped 9 bases from V and 1 base from J, with 16 bases between. CDR1 and CDR2 from the germline V gene are SGHVS and FNYEAQ. This CDR3 comprises 15 residues. CDR3 sequence (DNA): TGTGCCAGTTCGCGGGGAGCGGGGAGCAATCAGCCCCAGCATTTT. It is translated as CASSRGAGSNQPQHF.

This clone appeared once. The rearrangement links TRBV7-2 to TRBJ2-3, with D perhaps TRBD2 (5 bases). Germline loops: CDR1 SGHTA, CDR2 FQGNSA. The CDR3 loop spans 13 amino acids. V was cut by 3 bases and J by 6 bases, with 10 bases left in between. As DNA, the CDR3 is TGTGCCAGCAGCTTGGGGAGAACGGATACGCAGTATTTT. Encoded protein: CASSLGRTDTQYF.

V usage is TRBV7-9 and J usage is TRBJ2-1; D might be TRBD2 (5 bases). The CDR3 covers 13 residues. Germline CDR1 is SEHNR and CDR2 is FQNEAQ (reference sequence). V lost 3 bases and J lost 10, with 13 bases in between. The CDR3 loop reads CASSFPGSQEQFF. The CDR3 DNA is TGTGCCAGCAGCTTTCCGGGGAGCCAGGAGCAGTTCTTC.

V and J are TRBV6-5 and TRBJ1-2; TRBD1 agrees at 8 bases. The CDR3 contains 12 residues. Germline CDR1 and CDR2: MNHEY and SVGAGI. V was clipped by 8 bases and J by 4 bases; unmatched bases: 3. In nucleotides, the CDR3 is TGTGCCAGCGCAGGGGGCGGCTATGGCTACACCTTC. Encoded protein: CASAGGGYGYTF.

The V gene is TRBV7-6, the J gene TRBJ2-3; the D gene is possibly TRBD2 (6 bases). Germline V gene sequence: CDR1 SGHVS, CDR2 FNYEAQ. The length of the CDR3 is 17 residues. The germline V and J ends were trimmed by 1 base and 5 bases, with 19 bases remaining between them. The CDR3 region has the DNA TGTGCCAGCAGCTTAGGTCCGGGACTCCCGAAGGAAGATACGCAGTATTTT. Its protein is CASSLGPGLPKEDTQYF.

The V gene is TRBV6-4, the J gene TRBJ2-2, with TRBD1 matching over 8 bases. Trimming cost V 5 bases and J 0 bases; bases outside gene matches: 2. This CDR3 has 15 residues. In germline, CDR1 is MRHNA, CDR2 SNTAGT. The CDR3 coding sequence is TGTGCCAGCAGTCCGGGACAGGCGAACACCGGGGAGCTGTTTTTT. It yields the protein CASSPGQANTGELFF.

The genes are TRBV28 and TRBJ2-1; 8 positions match TRBD2. The CDR3 totals 16 residues. After removal of 6 bases from V and 2 bases from J, the junction contained 9 bases not matched to a gene. Germline-derived CDR1 and CDR2 are MDHEN and SYDVKM. CDR3 sequence (DNA): TGTGCCAGCAGATCTGCCGGGGGGGTCCCCTACAATGAGCAGTTCTTC. Encoded protein: CASRSAGGVPYNEQFF.

The rearrangement links TRBV28 to TRBJ2-1; D is possibly TRBD1 (6 bases). V was shortened by 3 bases and J by 7 bases, with 16 bases between the two germline ends. Germline CDR1 is MDHEN and CDR2 is SYDVKM. CDR3 length: 15 amino acids. The CDR3 protein is CASSLKQGPWNEQFF. The CDR3 DNA follows: TGTGCCAGCAGTTTGAAACAGGGTCCGTGGAATGAGCAGTTCTTC.

This sequence joins TRBV5-1 and TRBJ2-5, with a weak D call TRBD2 (6 bases). This CDR3 has 14 amino acids. The germline V gene has CDR1 SGHRS and CDR2 YFSETQ. V dropped 4 bases and J dropped 5 bases, with 15 bases sitting between them. This CDR3 is CASSPRRGGETQYF. The CDR3, as DNA: TGCGCCAGCAGCCCTCGGCGGGGCGGGGAGACCCAGTACTTC.

This clone has only one observation. CDR3 protein: CASSLGSRVLNTGELFF. CDR3 sequence (DNA): TGTGCCAGCAGCTTAGGCTCCAGGGTGTTGAACACCGGGGAGCTGTTTTTT. The V and J genes are TRBV5-6 and TRBJ2-2; possible D gene TRBD1, 5 bases. CDR3 length: 17 residues. The germline CDR1 and CDR2 sequences are SGHDT and YYEEEE. Trimming shortened V by 2 bases and J by 1 base, and 15 bases separated the two germline ends.

This clone occurred once. The rearrangement joins TRBV6-1 to TRBJ2-7; 9 nucleotides agree with TRBD1. The germline gives CDR1 MNHNS, CDR2 SASEGT. The CDR3 is 13 residues long. V shed 6 bases, J shed 0 bases, and the junction held 0 bases outside the gene matches. Here the CDR3 DNA reads TGTGCCAGCAGACAGGGGGCCTCCTACGAGCAGTACTTC. Translated, it gives CASRQGASYEQYF.

The chain combines TRBV6-1 with TRBJ2-2, with 11 bases aligning to TRBD2. The germline V gene has CDR1 MNHNS and CDR2 SASEGT. Trimming removed 3 bases from V and 2 bases from J; junction bases left unmatched: 8. This CDR3 has 18 amino acids. CDR3 nucleotide sequence: TGTGCCAGCAGTGATGCGCTCAGACTAGCGGGAAACACCGGGGAGCTGTTTTTT. Translated, it gives CASSDALRLAGNTGELFF.

This clone was found once. The chain joins TRBV6-5 to TRBJ1-1; 10 nucleotides agree with TRBD1. The CDR3 runs to 16 residues. V lost 4 bases to trimming and J lost 2 bases; unmatched junction nucleotides: 7. Germline CDR1 MNHEY, CDR2 SVGAGI. The CDR3 is CASSSRDRGFNTEAFF. DNA of the CDR3: TGTGCCAGCAGTTCCCGGGACAGGGGCTTTAACACTGAAGCTTTCTTT.

The genes are TRBV10-2 and TRBJ2-2, with 9 bases that match TRBD1. V gave up 6 bases and J gave up 3 bases; unmatched junction bases: 5. Germline-derived CDR1 and CDR2 are WSHSY and SAAADI. This CDR3 contains 15 residues. CDR3 sequence (DNA): TGCGCCAGCAGCGCCGGGACAGGGTACACCGGGGAGCTGTTTTTT. Its translation: CASSAGTGYTGELFF.

The chain recombines TRBV7-6 with TRBJ2-2, with 7 positions matching TRBD1. J was trimmed by 4 bases and V by 4 bases; bases with no gene match: 12. Germline V gene data show CDR1 as SGHVS and CDR2 as FNYEAQ. This CDR3 has 17 residues. The CDR3 region is CASSSLVVAGGTGELFF. Written as DNA, the CDR3 is TGTGCCAGCAGCTCGCTCGTCGTGGCAGGGGGCACCGGGGAGCTGTTTTTT.

The gene calls are TRBV5-5 and TRBJ2-5; 9 bases align to TRBD1. J gave up 5 bases and V 0 bases, and 14 bases lay outside the gene matches. The V gene's germline CDR1 is SGHKS and CDR2 YYEKEE (reference sequence). The CDR3 spans 18 residues. CDR3 DNA: TGTGCCAGCAGCTTGGAGGGCCGGGACAGGGTGTTTAGGGAGACCCAGTACTTC. The encoded protein is CASSLEGRDRVFRETQYF.

The V call is TRBV15, the J call TRBJ2-7; 9 bases fit TRBD1. CDR1 is LNHNV and CDR2 is YYDKDF in the germline V gene (reference sequence). Germline trimming cut 1 base from V and 3 bases from J; bases unmatched to any gene: 4. The CDR3 loop spans 15 amino acids. This CDR3 reads CATSRAGQGNYEQYF. The CDR3 DNA is TGTGCCACCAGCAGAGCCGGACAGGGGAACTACGAGCAGTACTTC. The full variable domain, its missing parts supplied by reference TRBV15 and TRBJ2-7, is DAMVIQNPRYQVTQFGKPVTLSCSQTLNHNVMYWYQQKSSQAPKLLFHYYDKDFNNEADTPDNFQSRRPNTSFCFLDIRSPGLGDTAMYLCATSRAGQGNYEQYFGPGTRLTVT.

The chain couples TRBV6-5 to TRBJ2-7, with TRBD1 identical over 9 bases. Germline lookup yields CDR1 MNHEY and CDR2 SVGAGI. CDR3 length: 15 residues. With 6 bases clipped from V and 3 bases from J, the junction kept 9 bases outside the gene matches. The CDR3 region is CASSYGQGRDYEQYF. The DNA for the CDR3 is TGTGCCAGCAGCTACGGACAGGGGAGAGACTACGAGCAGTACTTC.

The CDR3 sequence: CASSPNRKNIQYF. CDR3 nucleotides: TGTGCCAGCAGCCCGAACAGAAAAAACATTCAGTACTTC. The chain joins TRBV5-6 to TRBJ2-4; D is uncertain. CDR1 and CDR2 from the germline V gene are SGHDT and YYEEEE. There are 13 residues in the CDR3. The V and J ends lost 4 bases and 4 bases respectively, with 9 bases between them.

V is TRBV28 and J is TRBJ2-5; 11 nucleotides match TRBD1. CDR3 length: 16 amino acids. Looked up from germline, CDR1 is MDHEN and CDR2 is SYDVKM. J was trimmed by 5 bases and V by 3 bases; bases with no gene match: 8. The CDR3 loop is CASSFGRDRGSETQYF. CDR3 coding DNA: TGTGCCAGCAGTTTCGGTCGGGACAGGGGGTCGGAGACCCAGTACTTC.

The V gene is TRBV4-2, the J gene TRBJ2-7; D remains ambiguous. There are 13 residues in the CDR3. V was shortened by 4 bases and J by 1 base, with 8 bases between the two germline ends. Germline V CDR1 and CDR2: LGHNA, YNFKEQ. CDR3 sequence: CASSPSPSYEQYF. In DNA form, the CDR3 reads TGTGCCAGCAGCCCGTCTCCTTCCTACGAGCAGTACTTC.

The chain carries TRBV6-5 and TRBJ1-5, with D maybe TRBD1 (6 bases). Germline V gives CDR1 MNHEY, CDR2 SVGAGI. Trimming stripped 4 bases from V and 2 bases from J, with 9 bases between. The CDR3 extends over 14 amino acids. The CDR3 nucleotides are TGTGCCAGCAGTTCAGGGGCCGGCAATCAGCCCCAGCATTTT. Translation gives CASSSGAGNQPQHF.

The chain joins TRBV6-1 to TRBJ1-5; D not resolved. The germline gives CDR1 MNHNS, CDR2 SASEGT. The CDR3 length is 13 residues. V was clipped by 6 bases and J by 0 bases, with 6 bases between them. CDR3: CASRQSSNQPQHF. CDR3 DNA sequence: TGTGCCAGCAGACAGAGTAGCAATCAGCCCCAGCATTTT.

The chain couples TRBV30 to TRBJ1-2; tentatively, D is TRBD1 (5 bases). V shed 2 bases and J shed 2 bases, with 15 bases lying between them. Germline V gives CDR1 GTSNPN, CDR2 SVGIG (reference sequence). The CDR3 extends over 15 amino acids. The CDR3 nucleotides read TGTGCCTGGAGTAAGGGGTCAGCTTCCAACTATGGCTACACCTTC. This encodes CAWSKGSASNYGYTF.

In this sample, this clone turned up a few times. The V call is TRBV6-4, the J call TRBJ2-3; possibly TRBD2 for D (6 bases). The ends were cut back, 5 bases at V and 0 bases at J, with 6 bases in the middle. There are 13 residues in the CDR3. CDR1 MRHNA and CDR2 SNTAGT come from the germline V gene. The CDR3 nucleotides are TGTGCCAGCAGTAGCGGGAGCACAGATACGCAGTATTTT. Translated, it gives CASSSGSTDTQYF.

The chain combines TRBV9 with TRBJ1-1; D might be TRBD1 (6 bases). CDR1 is SGDLS, CDR2 YYNGEE, per germline. The CDR3 has 13 amino acids. Trimming removed 2 bases at V and 6 bases at J, with 11 bases between. CDR3: CASSVTGYSEAFF. The DNA of the CDR3 is TGTGCCAGCAGCGTTACAGGGTATTCTGAAGCTTTCTTT.

V is TRBV18 and J is TRBJ1-5; 9 bases line up with TRBD1. Trimming at V came to 2 bases and at J to 5 bases, leaving 7 bases not matched to a gene. The CDR3 length is 16 residues. Germline CDR1 KGHSH, CDR2 LQKENI. CDR3 sequence (DNA): TGTGCCAGCTCACCAGCGACAGGGGGAAAAGATCAGCCCCAGCATTTT. Translation: CASSPATGGKDQPQHF.

The chain couples TRBV29-1 to TRBJ1-4, with D maybe TRBD1 (5 bases). Germline CDR1 SQVTM, CDR2 ANQGSEA. Deletions cut 4 bases from V and 3 bases from J, with 9 bases between. The CDR3 spans 13 residues. The CDR3 is CSVAAGPNEKLFF. CDR3 nucleotide sequence: TGCAGCGTTGCAGCAGGGCCTAATGAAAAACTGTTTTTT.